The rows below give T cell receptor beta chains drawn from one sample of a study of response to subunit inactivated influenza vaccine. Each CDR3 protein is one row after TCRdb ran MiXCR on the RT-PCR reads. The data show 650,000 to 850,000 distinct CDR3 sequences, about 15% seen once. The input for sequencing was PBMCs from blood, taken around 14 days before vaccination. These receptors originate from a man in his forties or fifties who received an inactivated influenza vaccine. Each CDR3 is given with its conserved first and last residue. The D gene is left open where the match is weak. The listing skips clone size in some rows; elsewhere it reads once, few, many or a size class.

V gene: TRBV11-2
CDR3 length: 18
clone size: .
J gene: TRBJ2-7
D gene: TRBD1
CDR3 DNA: TGTGCCAGCAGCCGAACAGGGGTTCTGGCACCTATCCCCTACGAGCAGTACTTC
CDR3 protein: CASSRTGVLAPIPYEQYF

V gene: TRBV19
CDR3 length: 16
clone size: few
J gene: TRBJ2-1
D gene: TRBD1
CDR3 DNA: TGTGCCAGTAGTATGTCTCCGACAGGGTTCTACAATGAGCAGTTCTTC
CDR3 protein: CASSMSPTGFYNEQFF

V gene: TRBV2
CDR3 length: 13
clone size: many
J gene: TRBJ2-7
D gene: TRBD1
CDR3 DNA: TGTGCCAGCAGTGAATCCAGGGGGTACGAGCAGTACTTC
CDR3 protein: CASSESRGYEQYF

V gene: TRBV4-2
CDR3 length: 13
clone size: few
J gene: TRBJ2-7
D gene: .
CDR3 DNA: TGTGCCAGCAGCCAAGGTATGGTTGACGAGCAGTACTTC
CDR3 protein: CASSQGMVDEQYF

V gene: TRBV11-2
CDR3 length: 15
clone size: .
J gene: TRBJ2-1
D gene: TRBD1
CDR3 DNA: TGTGCCAGCAGCCCAACAGGGGGCCCCTACAATGAGCAGTTCTTC
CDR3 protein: CASSPTGGPYNEQFF

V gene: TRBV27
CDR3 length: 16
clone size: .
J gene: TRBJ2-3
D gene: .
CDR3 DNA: TGTGCCAGCAGTTTGACTACTAGCTGGAGGACAGATACGCAGTATTTT
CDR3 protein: CASSLTTSWRTDTQYF

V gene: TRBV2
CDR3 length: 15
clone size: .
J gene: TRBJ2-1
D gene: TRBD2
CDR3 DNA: TGTGCCAGCAGTCCTCTAGCGGCTACCTACAATGAGCAGTTCTTC
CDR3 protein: CASSPLAATYNEQFF

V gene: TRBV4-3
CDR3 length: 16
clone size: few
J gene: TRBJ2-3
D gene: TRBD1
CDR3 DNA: TGCGCCAGCAGCCAAGAAGCCAGGGGGCGCCGGGATACGCAGTATTTT
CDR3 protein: CASSQEARGRRDTQYF

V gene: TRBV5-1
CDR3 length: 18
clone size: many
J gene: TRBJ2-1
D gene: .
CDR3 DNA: TGCGCCAGCAGCTTGGGGACTCCGGGACTCTTCCTTAACAATGAGCAGTTCTTC
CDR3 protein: CASSLGTPGLFLNNEQFF

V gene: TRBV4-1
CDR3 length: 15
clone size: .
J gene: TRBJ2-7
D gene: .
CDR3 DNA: TGCGCCAGCAGCCAGTGGGAAGGCCCCCCAGACGAGCAGTACTTC
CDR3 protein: CASSQWEGPPDEQYF

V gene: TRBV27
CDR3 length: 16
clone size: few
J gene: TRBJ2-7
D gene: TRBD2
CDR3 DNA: TGTGCCAGCACTATTATAGCGGGAGAAGGCCCCTACGAGCAGTACTTC
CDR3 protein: CASTIIAGEGPYEQYF

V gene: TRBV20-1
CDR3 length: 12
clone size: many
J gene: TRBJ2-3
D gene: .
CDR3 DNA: TGCAGTGCCCCCCCGAGTGGAGATACGCAGTATTTT
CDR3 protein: CSAPPSGDTQYF

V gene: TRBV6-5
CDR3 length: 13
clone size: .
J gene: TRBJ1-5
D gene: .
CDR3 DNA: TGTGCCAGCAGTTACTCCTTTTTACAGCCCCAGCATTTT
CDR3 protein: CASSYSFLQPQHF

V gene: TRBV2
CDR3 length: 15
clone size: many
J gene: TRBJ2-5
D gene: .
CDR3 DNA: TGTGCCAGCAGAAGCATACTAGTTCGAACAGAGACCCAGTACTTC
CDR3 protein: CASRSILVRTETQYF

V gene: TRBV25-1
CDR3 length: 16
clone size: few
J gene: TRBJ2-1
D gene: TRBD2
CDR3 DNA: TGTGCCAGCAGTGAATCCGGACTAGCGGATTACAATGAGCAGTTCTTC
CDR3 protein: CASSESGLADYNEQFF

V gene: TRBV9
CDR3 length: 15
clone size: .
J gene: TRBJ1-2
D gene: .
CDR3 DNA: TGTGCCAGCAGCGCTTGGAACGGGGGGGACTATGGCTACACCTTC
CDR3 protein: CASSAWNGGDYGYTF

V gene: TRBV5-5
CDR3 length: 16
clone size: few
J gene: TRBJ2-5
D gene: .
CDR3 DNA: TGTGCCAGCAGCTCTCCCCGTTGGACACCTCAAGAGACCCAGTACTTC
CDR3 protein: CASSSPRWTPQETQYF

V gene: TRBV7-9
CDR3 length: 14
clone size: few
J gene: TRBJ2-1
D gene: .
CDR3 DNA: TGCGCCAGCAGCTTAAACAGGGTGGATGGTGAGCAGTTCTTC
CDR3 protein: CASSLNRVDGEQFF

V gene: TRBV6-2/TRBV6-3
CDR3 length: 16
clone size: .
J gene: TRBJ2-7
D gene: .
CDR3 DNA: TGTGCCAGCAGTTACTCGACTCTGGGGGCCCCCTACGAGCAGTACTTC
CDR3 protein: CASSYSTLGAPYEQYF

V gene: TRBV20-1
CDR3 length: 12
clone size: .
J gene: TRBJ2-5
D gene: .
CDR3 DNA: TGCAGTGCTAGACTATTTAGTGAGACCCAGTACTTC
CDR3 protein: CSARLFSETQYF

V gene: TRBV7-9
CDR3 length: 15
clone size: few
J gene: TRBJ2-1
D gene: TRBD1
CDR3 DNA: TGTGCCAGCAGTTACTCGGGGACAGCCTTCAATGAGCAGTTCTTC
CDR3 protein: CASSYSGTAFNEQFF

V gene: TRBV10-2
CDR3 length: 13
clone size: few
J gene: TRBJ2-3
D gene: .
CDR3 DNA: TGCGCCAGCAGTGAGAGGTCGGACAGTCGGCAGTATTTT
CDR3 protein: CASSERSDSRQYF

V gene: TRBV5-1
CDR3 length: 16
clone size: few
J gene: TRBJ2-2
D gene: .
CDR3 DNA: TGCGCCAGCAGCTTGGCTGGCGGGATGAACACCGGGGAGCTGTTTTTT
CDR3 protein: CASSLAGGMNTGELFF

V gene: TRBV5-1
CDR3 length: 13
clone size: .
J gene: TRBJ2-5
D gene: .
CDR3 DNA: TGCGCCAGCAGCGCTGGCTGGCAAGAGACCCAGTACTTC
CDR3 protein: CASSAGWQETQYF

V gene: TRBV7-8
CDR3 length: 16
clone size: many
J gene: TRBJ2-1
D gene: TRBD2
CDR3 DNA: TGTGCCAGCAGCTTAGGGGCTAGCGGGACCCCCTTGGAGCAGTTCTTC
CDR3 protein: CASSLGASGTPLEQFF

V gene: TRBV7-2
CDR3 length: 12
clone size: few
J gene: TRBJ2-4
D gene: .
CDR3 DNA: TGTGCCAGCAGGGGGGTGGCAAACATTCAGTACTTC
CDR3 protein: CASRGVANIQYF

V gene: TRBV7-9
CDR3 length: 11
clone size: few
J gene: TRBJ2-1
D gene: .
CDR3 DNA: TGTGCCAGCAGCTTAGCCATTGAGCAGTTCTTC
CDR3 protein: CASSLAIEQFF

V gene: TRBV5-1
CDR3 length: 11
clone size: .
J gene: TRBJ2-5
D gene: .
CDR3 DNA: TGCGCCAGCAGAGAGGGGGAGGCCCAGTACTTC
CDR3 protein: CASREGEAQYF

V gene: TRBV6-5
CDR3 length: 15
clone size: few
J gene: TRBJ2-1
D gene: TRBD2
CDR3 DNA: TGTGCCAGCAGTTACAGCGGGAGCTCTGACAATGAGCAGTTCTTC
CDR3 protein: CASSYSGSSDNEQFF

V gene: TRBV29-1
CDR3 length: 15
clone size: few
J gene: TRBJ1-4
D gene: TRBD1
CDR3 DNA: TGCAGCGCACTTTTTTACAGGGGCCGGGGGGAAAAACTGTTTTTT
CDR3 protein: CSALFYRGRGEKLFF

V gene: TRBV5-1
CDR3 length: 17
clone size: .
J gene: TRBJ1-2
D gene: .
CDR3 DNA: TGCGCCAGCAGCTTGACTCCCCGTCCCGAGCAGGCGGAGGGCTACACCTTC
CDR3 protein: CASSLTPRPEQAEGYTF

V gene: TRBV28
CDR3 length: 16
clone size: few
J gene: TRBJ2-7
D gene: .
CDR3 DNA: TGTGCCAGCAGTTCCCTCCGGATGGTGAGCTCCTACGAGCAGTACTTC
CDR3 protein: CASSSLRMVSSYEQYF

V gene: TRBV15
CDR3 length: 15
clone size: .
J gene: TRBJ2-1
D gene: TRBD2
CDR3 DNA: TGTGCCACCAGCAGCCTTGCGGGGGGCCTCAATGAGCAGTTCTTC
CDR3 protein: CATSSLAGGLNEQFF

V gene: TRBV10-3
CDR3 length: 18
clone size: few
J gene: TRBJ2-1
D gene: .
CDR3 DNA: TGTGCCATCAGTGGTTTAGCGGTGTTCGCGAGCTCCTACAATGAGCAGTTCTTC
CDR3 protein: CAISGLAVFASSYNEQFF

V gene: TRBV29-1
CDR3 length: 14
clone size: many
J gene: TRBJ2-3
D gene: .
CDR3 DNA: TGCAGCGTAGTGCCGGAGAATCCCCCAGATACGCAGTATTTT
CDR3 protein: CSVVPENPPDTQYF

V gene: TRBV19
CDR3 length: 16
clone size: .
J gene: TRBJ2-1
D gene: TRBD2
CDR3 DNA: TGTGCCAGTAGGGGACTTAGGACTAGCGGGAGCAATGAGCAGTTCTTC
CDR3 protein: CASRGLRTSGSNEQFF

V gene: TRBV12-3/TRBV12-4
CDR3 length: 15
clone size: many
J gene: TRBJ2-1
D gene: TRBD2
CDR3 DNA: TGTGCCAGCAGACCCCTAGCGGGGCCCTACAATGAGCAGTTCTTC
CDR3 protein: CASRPLAGPYNEQFF

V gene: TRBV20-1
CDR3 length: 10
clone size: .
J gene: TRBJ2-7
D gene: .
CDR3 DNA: TGCAGTGTATGGGGCTACGAGCAGTACTTC
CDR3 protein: CSVWGYEQYF

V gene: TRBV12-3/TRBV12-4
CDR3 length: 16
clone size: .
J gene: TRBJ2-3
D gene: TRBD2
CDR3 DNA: TGTGCCAGCAGTCCGGGACTAGCGGGGGGGAAGAATACGCAGTATTTT
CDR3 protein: CASSPGLAGGKNTQYF

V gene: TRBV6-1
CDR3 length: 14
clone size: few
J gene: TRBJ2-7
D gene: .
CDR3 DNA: TGTGCCAGCAGTCCCCGGGCCCCAACCGACGAGCAGTACTTC
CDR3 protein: CASSPRAPTDEQYF

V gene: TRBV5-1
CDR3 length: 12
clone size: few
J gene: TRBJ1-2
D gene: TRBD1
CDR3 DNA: TGCGCCAGCAGCATGGGGACAGGCGGCTACACCTTC
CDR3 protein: CASSMGTGGYTF

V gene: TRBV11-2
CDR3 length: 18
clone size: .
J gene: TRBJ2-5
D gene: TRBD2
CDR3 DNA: TGTGCCAGCAGCTTAGTAAGCCTAGCGGGAGGGACCCGGGAGACCCAGTACTTC
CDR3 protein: CASSLVSLAGGTRETQYF

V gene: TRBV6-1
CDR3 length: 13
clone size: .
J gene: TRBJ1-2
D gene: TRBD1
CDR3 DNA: TGTGCCAGCAGGCCCGGGACAGTTTATGGCTACACCTTC
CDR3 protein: CASRPGTVYGYTF

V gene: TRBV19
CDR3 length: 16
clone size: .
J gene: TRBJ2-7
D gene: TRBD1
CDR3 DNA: TGTGCCAGTAGTCGAGGGGAGACAGGGACCCCCTACGAGCAGTACTTC
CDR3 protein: CASSRGETGTPYEQYF

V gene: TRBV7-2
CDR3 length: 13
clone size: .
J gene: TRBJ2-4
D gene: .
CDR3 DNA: TGTGCCAGCAGCCCTGGGGCTAGCAACATTCAGTACTTC
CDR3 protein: CASSPGASNIQYF